These 5 T cell receptor beta chains were sequenced from one sample in a study of cytomegalovirus exposure and HLA in healthy donors (TCRdb year 2017). The protocol used for the library was the immunoSEQ multiplex PCR assay. A mixture of 60 forward primers for TCR Vbeta segments and 13 reverse primers for TCR Jbeta segments was used in the multiplex PCR. Held by TCRdb, this immuneACCESS table contains in-frame sequences only and omits some clones. Under half of the omission traces to an unresolved V gene where checked; the cause of the rest is unknown. The sample table includes around 34,000 clones. The ten largest clones represent roughly 2% of the sample. Sequencing was carried out using PBMCs. The source of these receptors is a woman in her 40s in good health and CMV-seropositive.

V usage is TRBV19 and J usage is TRBJ1-5; the D is unclear. The length of the CDR3 is 13 residues. CDR1 is LNHDA, CDR2 SQIVND, per germline (reference sequence). V lost 2 bases to trimming and J lost 6 bases, with 8 bases between them. DNA for the CDR3: TGTGCCAGTAGTATAAGGGAGAGTCAGCCCCAGCATTTT. This translates into CASSIRESQPQHF.

The J gene is TRBJ2-7, the V gene TRBV5-4; 9 bases match TRBD2. CDR3 length equals 15 residues. V lost 0 bases and J lost 6; bases outside the gene matches: 7. From germline, CDR1 is SGHNT and CDR2 YYREEE (reference sequence). CDR3 residues: CASSLDVAGASEQYF. The CDR3 DNA follows: TGTGCCAGCAGCTTGGACGTAGCGGGAGCCTCCGAGCAGTACTTC.

The rearrangement joins TRBV19 to TRBJ1-5; the match to TRBD1 covers 8 bases. The CDR3 has 15 amino acids. CDR1 and CDR2 (germline): LNHDA, SQIVND (reference sequence). The trim removed 3 bases at V and 2 bases at J, leaving 3 bases unmatched. CDR3 in DNA: TGTGCCAGTAGTATTGGACAGGGCCGCAATCAGCCCCAGCATTTT. Translating it yields CASSIGQGRNQPQHF.

The CDR3 DNA follows: TGTGCCAGTAGTGGTGGGAGGGCCATCAATGAGCAGTTCTTC. As protein: CASSGGRAINEQFF. This chain uses TRBV19 with TRBJ2-1; TRBD2 aligns across 7 bases. Germline assignment: CDR1 LNHDA and CDR2 SQIVND (reference sequence). There are 14 residues in the CDR3. The ends lost 5 bases at V and 6 bases at J; junction bases unmatched: 7.

The CDR3 DNA follows: TGTGCCAGCAGCCCATCGGGGGGGGCCGGGGAGCTGTTTTTT. This translates into CASSPSGGAGELFF. V usage is TRBV7-8 and J usage is TRBJ2-2; 8 bases map to TRBD2. J gave up 6 bases and V 5 bases, and 5 bases lay outside the gene matches. The CDR3 totals 14 residues. Germline V CDR1 and CDR2: SGHVS, FQNEAQ. Using reference TRBV7-8 and TRBJ2-2 for the parts outside the CDR3, the full variable domain is GAGVSQSPRYKVAKRGQDVALRCDPISGHVSLFWYQQALGQGPEFLTYFQNEAQLDKSGLPSDRFFAERPEGSVSTLKIQRTQQEDSAVYLCASSPSGGAGELFFGEGSRLTVL.